Included here is one T cell receptor (beta chain) sequence, with context. The antigen is unknown. The study separated CD4+ cells into CD45RA+ naive and CD45RA-negative memory subsets. The V and J ends lost 7 bases and 6 bases, in that order; junction bases with no gene match: 7. This CDR3 is built from 15 residues. Germline V gene sequence: CDR1 SEHNR, CDR2 FQNEAQ (reference sequence). Authors' processing steps: ImmunoSEQ sequences covered only the junction and lacked quality scores; filtering therefore differed. Using immunoSEQ multiplex PCR, the repertoire was profiled, and TCRdb retains in-frame clones only, with some absent. The V and J calls and the clone size are those of that table, but D and trimming were determined from the DNA. The sample holds some 1,600,000 clones; around 98% are singletons and the top ten take less than 0.55%. The data originate from a study of shared clonotypes between healthy human individuals.

General study findings and limits: Sampling involved blood alone; tissue repertoires likely differ.

The rearrangement joins TRBV7-9 to TRBJ2-2; TRBD2 matches at 11 bases. Sequencing used naive CD4+ T cells sorted from blood. Indicated subset: CD45RA+ positively selected. The receptor comes from a man aged 30 to 39 in good health. CDR3 bases: TGTGCCAGCACCCCTCGGGGACTAGCGGCCGGGGAGCTGTTTTTT. As protein: CASTPRGLAAGELFF.